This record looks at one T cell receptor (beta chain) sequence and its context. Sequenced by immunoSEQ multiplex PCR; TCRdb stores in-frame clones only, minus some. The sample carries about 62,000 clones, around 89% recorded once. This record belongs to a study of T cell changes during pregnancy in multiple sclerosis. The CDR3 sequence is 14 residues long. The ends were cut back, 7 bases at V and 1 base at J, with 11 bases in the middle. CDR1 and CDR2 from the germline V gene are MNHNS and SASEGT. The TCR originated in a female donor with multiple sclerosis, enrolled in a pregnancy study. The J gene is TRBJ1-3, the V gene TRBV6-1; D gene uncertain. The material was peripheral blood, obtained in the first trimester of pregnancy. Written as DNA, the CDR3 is TGTGCCAGCATGAAATACACATCTGGAAACACCATATATTTT. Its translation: CASMKYTSGNTIYF.